Shown below are 9 T cell receptor beta chains from a single sample sequenced in a study of shared clonotypes between healthy human individuals (dated by TCRdb to 2018 to 2021). Library prep was done by the immunoSEQ multiplex PCR assay. TCRdb stores this immuneACCESS table with in-frame sequences only. Part of the clones is absent; in the studies checked, under half of the shortfall reflects unresolved V genes, and no reason is known for the rest. The sample profile shows approximately 1.1 million clones; approximately 80% of them were found once. The ten largest clones add up to 0.4% to 0.55% of the sample. Sequencing was done on a sample of memory CD4+ T cells from PBMCs. Read against the paper, the sample's cell subset or site label means: CD45RA-negative fraction. The origin of the receptors is a young man in good health. Some clones in this sample may be carry-over from other donors' samples.

This rearrangement joins TRBV29-1 to TRBJ1-4; no firm D call. Germline V gene lookup returns CDR1 SQVTM and CDR2 ANQGSEA. The V end lost 7 bases, the J end lost 8 bases, and 14 bases lay between the germline ends. CDR3 length equals 12 residues. The CDR3 is CSARDLGEKLFF. For the CDR3, the DNA is TGCAGCGCTCGGGATCTAGGCGAAAAACTGTTTTTT.

The sample holds one count of this clone. V usage is TRBV5-4 and J usage is TRBJ2-2; 7 positions match TRBD1. Germline CDR1 and CDR2: SGHNT and YYREEE (reference sequence). The junction had 7 bases not matched to a gene; V was cut back by 4 bases and J by 1 base. The CDR3 loop spans 16 amino acids. CDR3 DNA: TGTGCCAGCAGCCTTCCCGGGACAGTGAACACCGGGGAGCTGTTTTTT. Protein product: CASSLPGTVNTGELFF.

This clone was counted many times. The CDR3 DNA reads TGTGCCAGTAAACTAGCGGGAGCAACCCAAGAGACCCAGTACTTC. Its translation: CASKLAGATQETQYF. The chain combines TRBV28 with TRBJ2-5; 11 bases match TRBD2. The CDR3 sequence is 15 residues long. Germline V gives CDR1 MDHEN, CDR2 SYDVKM. V gave up 9 bases and J gave up 1 base; unmatched junction bases: 7.

This chain links TRBV4-1 with TRBJ2-1; 14 nucleotides align to TRBD2. Germline V CDR1 and CDR2: MGHRA, YSYEKL. The CDR3 loop spans 17 amino acids. The junction had 8 bases not matched to a gene; V was cut back by 4 bases and J by 6 bases. CDR3 DNA: TGCGCCAGCAGCCGCGGACTAGCGGGAGGATTTTCCAATGAGCAGTTCTTC. Translating it yields CASSRGLAGGFSNEQFF.

The rearrangement uses TRBV19 and TRBJ2-3, with 11 bases matching TRBD2. The CDR3 length is 18 residues. From germline, CDR1 is LNHDA and CDR2 SQIVND (reference sequence). J lost 2 bases, V lost 6 bases, and 13 bases had no gene match. The CDR3 DNA follows: TGTGCCAGTAGGCGAGGGCCTGTTAGCGGGAGGGCCACAGATACGCAGTATTTT. It translates to CASRRGPVSGRATDTQYF. Variable domain in full (rest from reference TRBV19 and TRBJ2-3): DGGITQSPKYLFRKEGQNVTLSCEQNLNHDAMYWYRQDPGQGLRLIYYSQIVNDFQKGDIAEGYSVSREKKESFPLTVTSAQKNPTAFYLCASRRGPVSGRATDTQYFGPGTRLTVL.

The chain couples TRBV30 to TRBJ2-3; 7 nucleotides match TRBD2. CDR1 and CDR2 (germline): GTSNPN, SVGIG (reference sequence). V trimming: 0 bases; J trimming: 5 bases; junction bases outside the gene matches: 5. The CDR3 sequence is 14 residues long. CDR3 nucleotides: TGTGCCTGGAGTGTAACAGGCGGGGGAGATACGCAGTATTTT. It encodes CAWSVTGGGDTQYF.

This clone has more than one count but fewer than ten. V gene TRBV20-1 combines with J gene TRBJ1-3; TRBD1 might be the D (6 bases). Trimming removed 5 bases at V and 7 bases at J, with 9 bases between. The CDR3 loop spans 11 amino acids. Germline loops: CDR1 DFQATT, CDR2 SNEGSKA (reference sequence). DNA of the CDR3: TGCAGTGCTCACAGGGAGAACACCATATATTTT. The encoded protein is CSAHRENTIYF.

This chain joins TRBV19 and TRBJ2-1, with D possibly matching TRBD2 (5 bases). V was pared by 7 bases and J by 10 bases, with 17 bases between. CDR1 and CDR2 from the germline V gene are LNHDA and SQIVND (reference sequence). The CDR3 runs 13 residues. The DNA of the CDR3 is TGTGCCAGTAAGGCAGTCGGGAACTGGGAGCAGTTCTTC. Protein: CASKAVGNWEQFF. The full variable domain, its missing parts supplied by reference TRBV19 and TRBJ2-1, is DGGITQSPKYLFRKEGQNVTLSCEQNLNHDAMYWYRQDPGQGLRLIYYSQIVNDFQKGDIAEGYSVSREKKESFPLTVTSAQKNPTAFYLCASKAVGNWEQFFGPGTRLTVL.

The chain carries TRBV11-3 and TRBJ2-1; TRBD1 matches 8 bases. This CDR3 region has 16 residues. The V gene end was trimmed by 1 base and the J gene end by 0 bases; junction bases not matched to a gene: 2. Germline-derived CDR1 and CDR2 are SGHNT and YENEEA. CDR3 loop: CASSLGTGSSYNEQFF. In DNA, the CDR3 is TGTGCCAGCAGCTTAGGGACAGGGAGCTCCTACAATGAGCAGTTCTTC.